Following are 29 T cell receptor beta chains from one sample sequenced in a study of blood T cell repertoires in COVID-19. The protocol was immunoSEQ multiplex PCR, while the TCRdb copy is restricted to in-frame clones and leaves out a portion. The sample includes about 300,000 clones, about 81% seen only once; the top ten take 1.4% to 1.5%. The sample consisted of peripheral blood. These TCRs come from a human donor with COVID-19, enrolled during active disease. The donor label of this sample is uncertain.

The rearrangement uses TRBV9 and TRBJ2-7; perhaps TRBD2 as D (6 bases). The CDR3 is 14 amino acids. Germline lookup yields CDR1 SGDLS and CDR2 YYNGEE. Trimming cost V 0 bases and J 2 bases, with 9 bases left between them. CDR3 sequence: CASSVDAGPYEQYF. For the CDR3, the DNA is TGTGCCAGCAGCGTAGATGCGGGGCCCTACGAGCAGTACTTC. Full variable domain (outside the CDR3, taken from reference TRBV9 and TRBJ2-7): DSGVTQTPKHLITATGQRVTLRCSPRSGDLSVYWYQQSLDQGLQFLIQYYNGEERAKGNILERFSAQQFPDLHSELNLSSLELGDSALYFCASSVDAGPYEQYFGPGTRLTVT.

This chain uses TRBV6-5 with TRBJ2-6; weak D call: TRBD1 (5 bases). Germline V gene sequence: CDR1 MNHEY, CDR2 SVGAGI. With 5 bases removed from V and 1 base from J, the gap between germline ends came to 6 bases. This CDR3 comprises 14 residues. DNA for the CDR3: TGTGCCAGCAGTAGACAGTCTGGGGCCAACGTCCTGACTTTC. It translates to CASSRQSGANVLTF.

This clone appeared a single time. The chain uses TRBV3-1 (or the pseudogene TRBV3-2) and TRBJ2-1; a possible D gene is TRBD2 (6 bases). This CDR3 is 17 amino acids long. Germline CDR1 and CDR2: LGHDT and YNNKEL (reference sequence). Trimming shortened V by 0 bases and J by 5 bases, and 17 bases separated the two germline ends. Written as DNA, the CDR3 is TGTGCCAGCAGCCAAGAGGGTCGGGGCGGGGACGACAATGAGCAGTTCTTC. This gives the protein CASSQEGRGGDDNEQFF.

This clone has only one observation. The chain combines TRBV7-2 with TRBJ1-1, with D unresolved. CDR1 and CDR2 from the germline V gene are SGHTA and FQGNSA. The V gene lost 3 bases and the J gene lost 1 base, with 9 bases spanning the gap. The length of the CDR3 is 14 residues. The CDR3 protein is CASSFFVANTEAFF. As DNA, the CDR3 is TGTGCCAGCAGCTTTTTCGTAGCGAACACTGAAGCTTTCTTT.

This clone was detected once. This chain connects TRBV29-1 to TRBJ2-2; 8 nucleotides agree with TRBD1. The V gene end was trimmed by 5 bases and the J gene end by 6 bases; junction bases not matched to a gene: 5. CDR3 size: 13 residues. Germline values: CDR1 SQVTM, CDR2 ANQGSEA. DNA for the CDR3: TGCAGCGTTCGGACAGGGTCAGCCGGGGAGCTGTTTTTT. Protein product: CSVRTGSAGELFF.

The chain employs TRBV7-3 and TRBJ1-6; 7 positions agree with TRBD1. The germline V gene encodes CDR1 SGHTA and CDR2 FQGTGA. V lost 5 bases to trimming and J lost 6 bases; unmatched junction nucleotides: 7. The CDR3 spans 15 residues. The CDR3 bases are TGTGCCAGCAGCCAGAGTAGGGGGCTTAATTCACCCCTCCACTTT. It is translated as CASSQSRGLNSPLHF.

This clone was seen at least ten times. The genes are TRBV12-3 or TRBV12-4 and TRBJ1-2; tentatively, D is TRBD1 (6 bases). The CDR3 runs to 13 residues. Trimming removed 5 bases from V and 4 bases from J, with 11 bases in between. The CDR3 protein is CASSRQAVYGYTF. For the CDR3, the DNA is TGTGCCAGCAGTCGACAGGCCGTCTATGGCTACACCTTC.

V and J are TRBV5-1 and TRBJ1-1; no clear D. Looked up from germline, CDR1 is SGHRS and CDR2 is YFSETQ. CDR3 size: 15 residues. V lost 3 bases and J 4 bases, leaving 16 bases between the germline ends. The DNA of the CDR3 is TGCGCCAGCAGCTCGACCAGGATCCGGGGCACTGAAGCTTTCTTT. Protein: CASSSTRIRGTEAFF.

A few counts support this clone. The rearrangement joins TRBV12-3 or TRBV12-4 to TRBJ1-2, with 8 nucleotides matching TRBD1. This CDR3 has 13 residues. J was trimmed by 0 bases and V by 7 bases; bases with no gene match: 1. The CDR3 here is CASKGQANYGYTF. The CDR3, as DNA: TGTGCCAGCAAGGGACAGGCTAACTATGGCTACACCTTC.

This clone showed up just a few times. The gene calls are TRBV5-6 and TRBJ2-7; 13 positions agree with TRBD2. The germline V gene encodes CDR1 SGHDT and CDR2 YYEEEE. V was clipped by 0 bases and J by 2 bases; unmatched bases: 5. The length of the CDR3 is 17 residues. CDR3 sequence (DNA): TGTGCCAGCAGCTTGGACGGACTAGCGGGAGTCGCCTACGAGCAGTACTTC. Residues: CASSLDGLAGVAYEQYF.

The rearrangement joins TRBV9 to TRBJ1-1; unclear D gene. Germline CDR1 and CDR2: SGDLS and YYNGEE. Trimming shortened V by 3 bases and J by 0 bases, and 9 bases separated the two germline ends. The CDR3 has 14 residues. The CDR3 region has the DNA TGTGCCAGCAGCGCCTCACAGCTGAACACTGAAGCTTTCTTT. It encodes CASSASQLNTEAFF. Filled out from reference TRBV9 and TRBJ1-1, the complete variable domain reads DSGVTQTPKHLITATGQRVTLRCSPRSGDLSVYWYQQSLDQGLQFLIQYYNGEERAKGNILERFSAQQFPDLHSELNLSSLELGDSALYFCASSASQLNTEAFFGQGTRLTVV.

The chain uses TRBV29-1 and TRBJ2-3, with D perhaps TRBD1 (5 bases). The germline V gene has CDR1 SQVTM and CDR2 ANQGSEA. The CDR3 contains 13 residues. The V and J ends lost 5 bases and 1 base respectively, with 10 bases between them. In DNA form, the CDR3 reads TGCAGCGTTTTGGGCAGGGGCACAGATACGCAGTATTTT. It specifies CSVLGRGTDTQYF.

This chain joins TRBV27 and TRBJ1-6, with 7 bases lining up with TRBD1. The CDR3 runs to 14 residues. Per germline, CDR1 MNHEY and CDR2 SMNVEV (reference sequence). Unmatched junction bases numbered 2, after V lost 2 bases and J lost 7 bases. The CDR3 nucleotides read TGTGCCAGCAGTTTACTACAGGGGAATTCACCCCTCCACTTT. It encodes CASSLLQGNSPLHF.

This clone was counted many times. CDR3 DNA: TGTGCCAGCAGCTCGACAGGGGATGGCAATCAGCCCCAGCATTTT. Its translation is CASSSTGDGNQPQHF. V is TRBV5-4 and J is TRBJ1-5, with 8 nucleotides matching TRBD1. Germline assignment: CDR1 SGHNT and CDR2 YYREEE (reference sequence). This CDR3 region has 15 residues. Losses at the gene ends were 3 bases for V and 2 bases for J; bases not matched to a gene: 4.

This chain joins TRBV6-5 and TRBJ2-7; tentative D call: TRBD2 (5 bases). Germline CDR1 MNHEY, CDR2 SVGAGI. The CDR3 extends over 13 amino acids. The V end was cut by 11 bases, the J end by 6 bases, with 20 bases between. CDR3 coding DNA: TGTGCCGGAATGTGGACCTCGGCGGGCGAGCAGTACTTC. This encodes CAGMWTSAGEQYF.

The chain links TRBV28 to TRBJ1-5; D is unclear. Germline CDR1 MDHEN, CDR2 SYDVKM. The CDR3 covers 13 residues. Trimming removed 6 bases at V and 2 bases at J, with 8 bases between. CDR3 sequence (DNA): TGTGCCAGCAGGACACAACGCAATCAGCCCCAGCATTTT. Its protein is CASRTQRNQPQHF. The entire variable domain, with the rest obtained from reference TRBV28 and TRBJ1-5, is as follows: DVKVTQSSRYLVKRTGEKVFLECVQDMDHENMFWYRQDPGLGLRLIYFSYDVKMKEKGDIPEGYSVSREKKERFSLILESASTNQTSMYLCASRTQRNQPQHFGDGTRLSIL.

The chain has TRBV6-6 and TRBJ1-3, with a weak D call TRBD1 (5 bases). Trimming removed 2 bases from V and 5 bases from J, with 13 bases in between. The CDR3 loop spans 15 amino acids. The germline V gene has CDR1 MNHNY and CDR2 SVGAGI (reference sequence). For the CDR3, the DNA is TGTGCCAGCAGTTACGTATTGGGGCCTCGAAACACCATATATTTT. It is translated as CASSYVLGPRNTIYF.

This sequence joins TRBV7-9 and TRBJ2-5; tentatively, D is TRBD1 (5 bases). CDR1 and CDR2 (germline): SEHNR, FQNEAQ (reference sequence). The CDR3 runs to 14 residues. Trimming left V 5 bases short and J 2 bases short, with 12 bases between. In nucleotides, the CDR3 is TGTGCCAGCAGCCCGACAGTATCTCAAGAGACCCAGTACTTC. Residues: CASSPTVSQETQYF.

This chain uses TRBV29-1 with TRBJ2-5, with 7 bases identical to TRBD2. Trimming cost V 8 bases and J 4 bases; bases outside gene matches: 7. The CDR3 sequence is 12 residues long. Germline CDR1 reads SQVTM; CDR2 reads ANQGSEA. The CDR3 spells CSSGLFGETQYF. As DNA, the CDR3 is TGCAGCTCGGGACTATTCGGAGAGACCCAGTACTTC.

The CDR3 region is CASSLPTQGSYEQYF. The CDR3 region has the DNA TGTGCCAGCAGCTTACCCACACAGGGGTCCTACGAGCAGTACTTC. This rearrangement joins TRBV7-9 to TRBJ2-7; 7 bases map to TRBD1. After removal of 2 bases from V and 1 base from J, the junction contained 5 bases not matched to a gene. The CDR3 is 15 amino acids. Germline CDR1 SEHNR, CDR2 FQNEAQ (reference sequence). The complete variable domain, with remaining parts taken from reference TRBV7-9 and TRBJ2-7, reads DTGVSQNPRHKITKRGQNVTFRCDPISEHNRLYWYRQTLGQGPEFLTYFQNEAQLEKSRLLSDRFSAERPKGSFSTLEIQRTEQGDSAMYLCASSLPTQGSYEQYFGPGTRLTVT.

The V call is TRBV15, the J call TRBJ2-1; 9 bases map to TRBD2. V lost 0 bases and J lost 8; bases outside the gene matches: 14. CDR1 is LNHNV and CDR2 is YYDKDF in the germline V gene (reference sequence). This CDR3 has 18 amino acids. CDR3 sequence (DNA): TGTGCCACCAGCAGAGATCAGGCTAGCGGGAACCGGCTGTATGAGCAGTTCTTC. Encoded protein: CATSRDQASGNRLYEQFF.

This clone has a single count. The chain has TRBV6-6 and TRBJ2-3; 10 bases match TRBD2. V lost 5 bases, J lost 0 bases, and 8 bases stayed unmatched. There are 17 residues in the CDR3. Per the germline V gene, CDR1 is MNHNY and CDR2 is SVGAGI (reference sequence). The CDR3 nucleotides are TGTGCCAGCAGTCAGCCCGGGACTAGCGTAAGCACAGATACGCAGTATTTT. This encodes CASSQPGTSVSTDTQYF.

V is TRBV6-5 and J is TRBJ2-3; D ambiguous. Germline CDR1 and CDR2: MNHEY and SVGAGI. This CDR3 has 12 residues. V was shortened by 4 bases and J by 2 bases, with 4 bases between the two germline ends. CDR3 sequence reads: CASSSLTDTQYF. The CDR3, as DNA: TGTGCCAGCAGTTCACTCACAGATACGCAGTATTTT.

This clone was detected a few times. This chain uses TRBV14 with TRBJ2-3, with 12 bases fitting TRBD2. This CDR3 has 16 residues. Per germline, CDR1 SGHDN and CDR2 FVKESK. V shed 4 bases and J 4 bases; nucleotides not matched to a gene: 6. CDR3 nucleotides: TGTGCCAGCAGCCTCGGACTAGCGGGAAGGTCAGATACGCAGTATTTT. It encodes CASSLGLAGRSDTQYF.

This chain uses TRBV5-6 with TRBJ1-1; TRBD1 matches at 9 bases. The germline V gene has CDR1 SGHDT and CDR2 YYEEEE. CDR3 length: 14 residues. After removal of 4 bases from V and 4 bases from J, the junction contained 5 bases not matched to a gene. The CDR3 DNA follows: TGTGCCAGCAGCCCCACGACAGGGGGCACTGAAGCTTTCTTT. It encodes CASSPTTGGTEAFF.

About this clone itself: Other DNA sequences in the same sample also yield this CDR3. This sequence joins TRBV6-5 and TRBJ1-2, with a weak D call TRBD1 (5 bases). Trimming removed 5 bases at V and 5 bases at J, with 12 bases between. Per germline, CDR1 MNHEY and CDR2 SVGAGI. The CDR3 totals 13 residues. Here the CDR3 reads CASSRREGYGYTF. The CDR3 DNA reads as TGTGCCAGCAGTCGCAGGGAGGGGTATGGCTACACCTTC.

The chain is built from TRBV5-1 and TRBJ2-7; TRBD2 matches 8 bases. Germline lookup yields CDR1 SGHRS and CDR2 YFSETQ. The V gene end was trimmed by 4 bases and the J gene end by 5 bases; junction bases not matched to a gene: 11. The length of the CDR3 is 15 residues. CDR3 nucleotide sequence: TGCGCCAGCAGCGCCCGAAGCGGGAGTGTCGACGAGCAGTACTTC. This sequence encodes CASSARSGSVDEQYF.

The rearrangement uses TRBV7-3 and TRBJ2-3, with D possibly matching TRBD2 (5 bases). Germline CDR1 reads SGHTA; CDR2 reads FQGTGA. The CDR3 is 17 amino acids. V was trimmed by 6 bases and J by 3 bases, leaving 22 bases between them. The CDR3, as DNA: TGTGCCAGCAGGGAGCCCCCGGGGTCACTCTTAACAGATACGCAGTATTTT. It codes for CASREPPGSLLTDTQYF.

The chain recombines TRBV7-2 with TRBJ2-6; 9 bases map to TRBD2. In germline, CDR1 is SGHTA, CDR2 FQGNSA. The CDR3 is 18 residues long. The J segment lost 0 bases and the V segment lost 3 bases, leaving 6 bases of the junction unmatched. DNA for the CDR3: TGTGCCAGCAGCTTGCTAGCGGGGCCCAGCTCTGGGGCCAACGTCCTGACTTTC. Its translation: CASSLLAGPSSGANVLTF.